This TCR beta chain was recovered during a study of cytomegalovirus exposure and HLA in healthy donors. The PCR had 60 Vbeta and 13 Jbeta primers. TCRdb keeps only in-frame clones here, not all; method: immunoSEQ multiplex PCR. The top ten clones hold around 6% of a sample with roughly 120,000 clones, over 8.5% of them seen once. Sequences were obtained from PBMCs. The TCR was taken from a woman aged 35 to 49 in good health and CMV-seropositive.

CDR3 protein: CASSIGQDRNQPQHF. DNA of the CDR3: TGTGCCAGTAGTATAGGCCAGGACAGAAATCAGCCCCAGCATTTT. V and J are TRBV19 and TRBJ1-5; possible D gene TRBD1, 6 bases. CDR1 is LNHDA and CDR2 is SQIVND in the germline V gene (reference sequence). Trimming removed 1 base at V and 4 bases at J, with 11 bases between. The CDR3 length is 15 residues. The complete variable domain, with remaining parts taken from reference TRBV19 and TRBJ1-5, reads DGGITQSPKYLFRKEGQNVTLSCEQNLNHDAMYWYRQDPGQGLRLIYYSQIVNDFQKGDIAEGYSVSREKKESFPLTVTSAQKNPTAFYLCASSIGQDRNQPQHFGDGTRLSIL.